A selection of T cell receptor beta chains follows, all from one sample in a study of T-cell memory formation after mild COVID-19. In TCRdb, the 5' RACE reads were re-called with MiXCR into one record per CDR3 protein. The sample includes a few hundred thousand distinct CDR3 sequences, 20% to 30% of them seen just once. The sample taken for sequencing was PBMCs or a T cell subset sorted from them (not recorded which). The receptors here all came from an adult woman who had mild COVID-19 (a few samples of this study predate the infection). Cell type and time point are not known. CDR3s include the opening cysteine and the closing phenylalanine or tryptophan. Each record gives: clone size, J gene, V gene, D gene, CDR3 protein, CDR3 DNA. The D gene is left open where the match is weak. Rows give clone size only sometimes, using once, few, many, or a class for an expanded clone.

size: -; J: TRBJ1-1; V: TRBV13; D: -; CDR3: CASSSRDMNTEDFF; DNA: TGTGCCAGCAGCTCCCGGGACATGAACACTGAAGATTTCTTT
size: -; J: TRBJ2-5; V: TRBV6-4; D: -; CDR3: CASSDLCGTETQYF; DNA: TGTGCCAGCAGTGACCTTTGCGGTACGGAGACCCAGTACTTC
size: once; J: TRBJ2-1; V: TRBV4-3; D: -; CDR3: CASRQDPASLNEQFF; DNA: TGCGCCAGCAGACAAGATCCGGCTAGCTTGAATGAGCAGTTCTTC
size: -; J: TRBJ2-7; V: TRBV15; D: TRBD1; CDR3: CATSDHSGNRGYEQYF; DNA: TGTGCCACCTCCGACCACTCCGGGAACAGGGGCTACGAGCAGTACTTC
size: -; J: TRBJ2-7; V: TRBV5-6; D: -; CDR3: CASSFIRVAVHEQYF; DNA: TGTGCCAGCAGTTTTATCAGGGTAGCGGTCCACGAGCAGTACTTC
size: -; J: TRBJ2-7; V: TRBV7-2; D: -; CDR3: CASSLARDYYEQYF; DNA: TGTGCCAGCAGCTTAGCTAGGGATTATTACGAGCAGTACTTC
size: -; J: TRBJ2-5; V: TRBV6-5; D: -; CDR3: CASSYGQHQETQYF; DNA: TGTGCCAGCAGTTACGGACAGCACCAAGAGACCCAGTACTTC
size: -; J: TRBJ1-3; V: TRBV5-1; D: -; CDR3: CASSQDISGNTIYF; DNA: TGCGCCAGCAGCCAGGACATCTCTGGAAACACCATATATTTT
size: many; J: TRBJ2-7; V: TRBV29-1; D: -; CDR3: CSVELGGRYEQYF; DNA: TGCAGCGTTGAATTGGGGGGGCGGTACGAGCAGTACTTC
size: few; J: TRBJ2-3; V: TRBV3-1; D: -; CDR3: CASSQDGSTDTQYF; DNA: TGTGCCAGCAGCCAAGACGGCAGCACAGATACGCAGTATTTT
size: -; J: TRBJ2-7; V: TRBV4-2; D: -; CDR3: CASSQDSVSYEQYF; DNA: TGTGCCAGCAGCCAAGACAGTGTCAGTTACGAGCAGTACTTC
size: few; J: TRBJ1-2; V: TRBV4-2; D: TRBD1; CDR3: CASSQDLQTGGHGYTF; DNA: TGTGCCAGCAGCCAAGATCTCCAGACAGGGGGACATGGCTACACCTTC